The 3 T cell receptor beta chains given below trace back to one sample, sequenced in a study of siplizumab effects on memory and regulatory T cells (dated by TCRdb to the late 2010s). Libraries were made using the immunoSEQ multiplex PCR assay. TCRdb stores this immuneACCESS table with in-frame sequences only. Part of the clones is absent; in the studies checked, under half of the shortfall reflects unresolved V genes, and no reason is known for the rest. In all, the sample holds some 100,000 clones, and around 94% of those were seen once. The top ten hold around 0.6% of the sample. The sequencing sample was made of Tregs sorted from blood. The receptors derive from a human donor in good health.

V usage is TRBV6-5 and J usage is TRBJ2-7, with TRBD1 matching over 12 bases. Germline V gives CDR1 MNHEY, CDR2 SVGAGI. V shed 6 bases and J 5 bases; nucleotides not matched to a gene: 2. This CDR3 spans 13 amino acids. CDR3 amino acids: CASSRDRGHEQYF. The CDR3 nucleotides are TGTGCCAGCAGCCGGGACAGGGGGCACGAGCAGTACTTC.

The J gene is TRBJ2-6, the V gene TRBV19, with 8 positions matching TRBD1. Germline V gene lookup returns CDR1 LNHDA and CDR2 SQIVND (reference sequence). The CDR3 runs 19 residues. V shed 4 bases, J shed 0 bases, and the junction held 11 bases outside the gene matches. This CDR3 reads CASSTTGTGLFSGANVLTF. The CDR3 bases are TGTGCCAGTAGTACGACCGGGACAGGCCTTTTCTCTGGGGCCAACGTCCTGACTTTC.

The rearrangement links TRBV9 to TRBJ2-1; 8 bases map to TRBD1. CDR1 SGDLS and CDR2 YYNGEE come from the germline V gene. V was clipped by 3 bases and J by 0 bases; unmatched bases: 5. The CDR3 is 16 amino acids. In DNA, the CDR3 is TGTGCCAGCAGCGGCCCACAGGGGGACTCCTACAATGAGCAGTTCTTC. Its translation is CASSGPQGDSYNEQFF.